This T cell receptor (beta chain) is drawn from a study of blood T cell repertoires in COVID-19. Original methodology: Reference gene primer amplification in the assay estimated nucleated cell counts. Sequencing used immunoSEQ multiplex PCR; TCRdb keeps in-frame clones, though not all of them. V and J calls and clone size are copied from that table; D and trimming were computed from the DNA. Here the sample spans approximately 360,000 clones, 75% to 90% being singletons. The CDR3 is 17 amino acids. The germline V gene encodes CDR1 KGHSH and CDR2 LQKENI. Trimming at V came to 4 bases and at J to 2 bases, leaving 9 bases not matched to a gene.

The origin of this receptor is a woman between 50 and 59 years old who had recovered from COVID-19. What was sequenced was PBMCs or T cells enriched from blood (not recorded which). V usage is TRBV18 and J usage is TRBJ1-2; TRBD1 matches 11 bases. CDR3 nucleotides: TGTGCCAGCTCACTCGGGACAGGGGGATGGCTCAACTATGGCTACACCTTC. Amino acids: CASSLGTGGWLNYGYTF.